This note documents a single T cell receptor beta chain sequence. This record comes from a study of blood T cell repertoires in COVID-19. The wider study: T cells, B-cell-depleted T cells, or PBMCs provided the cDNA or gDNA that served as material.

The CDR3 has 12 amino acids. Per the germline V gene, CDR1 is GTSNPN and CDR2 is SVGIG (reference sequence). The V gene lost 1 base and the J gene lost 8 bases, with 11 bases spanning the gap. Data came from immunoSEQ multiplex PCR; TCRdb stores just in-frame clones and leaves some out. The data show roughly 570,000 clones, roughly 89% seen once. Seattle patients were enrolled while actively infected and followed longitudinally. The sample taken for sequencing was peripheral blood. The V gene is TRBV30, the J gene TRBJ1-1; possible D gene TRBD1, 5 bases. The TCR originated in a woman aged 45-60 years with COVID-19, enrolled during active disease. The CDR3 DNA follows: TGTGCCTGGAGTGGATACAGGTCAGAAGCTTTCTTT. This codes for CAWSGYRSEAFF. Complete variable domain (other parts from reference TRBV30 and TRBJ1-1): SQTIHQWPATLVQPVGSPLSLECTVEGTSNPNLYWYRQAAGRGLQLLFYSVGIGQISSEVPQNLSASRPQDRQFILSSKKLLLSDSGFYLCAWSGYRSEAFFGQGTRLTVV.